The entry that follows covers one TCR beta chain sequence. This sample is drawn from a study of blood T cell repertoires in COVID-19. About the study: Sites across the United States, Italy and Spain contributed samples from acute and convalescent COVID-19. T cells, B-cell-depleted T cells, or PBMCs supplied cDNA or gDNA.

In the authors' methods: Amplifying reference gene primers gave estimates of nucleated cell counts. The protocol was immunoSEQ multiplex PCR, while the TCRdb copy is restricted to in-frame clones and leaves out a portion. From that table come the V and J calls and clone size; the DNA was used to work out D and trimming. The repertoire has roughly 130,000 clones, around 87% of them found once; the top ten carry 3.5% to 4.5%. Sequenced sample: peripheral blood. The source of this sequence is a woman aged 60 to 75 with acute or convalescent COVID-19.

The CDR3 region is CASSRDREPFYSGYTF. As DNA, the CDR3 is TGTGCCAGTAGCCGGGACAGGGAGCCGTTTTACTCTGGCTACACCTTC. V and J are TRBV19 and TRBJ1-2, with TRBD1 identical over 9 bases. V lost 6 bases to trimming and J lost 7 bases; unmatched junction nucleotides: 15. CDR1 is LNHDA, CDR2 SQIVND, per germline (reference sequence). The length of the CDR3 is 16 residues.